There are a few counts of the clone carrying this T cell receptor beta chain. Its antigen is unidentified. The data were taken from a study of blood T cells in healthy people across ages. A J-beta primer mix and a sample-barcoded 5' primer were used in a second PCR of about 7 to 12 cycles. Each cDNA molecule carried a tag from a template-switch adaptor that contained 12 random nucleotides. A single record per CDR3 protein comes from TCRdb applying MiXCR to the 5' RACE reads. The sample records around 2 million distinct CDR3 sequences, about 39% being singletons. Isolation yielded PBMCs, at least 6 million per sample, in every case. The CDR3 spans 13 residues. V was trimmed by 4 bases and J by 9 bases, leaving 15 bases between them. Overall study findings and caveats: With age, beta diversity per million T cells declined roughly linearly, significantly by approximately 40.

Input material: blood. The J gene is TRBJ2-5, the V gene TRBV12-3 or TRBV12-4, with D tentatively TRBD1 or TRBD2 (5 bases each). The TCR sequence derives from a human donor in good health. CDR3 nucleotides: TGTGCCAGCAGTTACGGGACCCGGGGTCCCCAGTACTTC. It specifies CASSYGTRGPQYF.